The table lists the clone carrying this TCR beta chain with a few counts. The time point: newly diagnosed GD, antithyroid drugs for less than 3 months. Preparation of the TCR library used RNA extracted from PBMCs. The data belong to a study of regulatory T cells in long-lasting Graves disease. In germline, CDR1 is MDHEN, CDR2 SYDVKM. The CDR3 is 14 amino acids. Trimming removed 7 bases from V and 5 bases from J, with 14 bases in between. Sequencing libraries for TCR beta were prepared with iRepertoire HTBI primers and Arm-PCR of CDR3 regions. TCRdb reanalysed the multiplex PCR reads using MiXCR and keeps one entry per CDR3 protein. This sample has a few hundred thousand distinct CDR3 sequences, with approximately 15% found just once. The sample was also reused in another study, on T cells in Graves' hyperthyroidism and ophthalmopathy.

Sequenced material: peripheral blood mononuclear cells (PBMCs), taken at new diagnosis, from a patient treated with antithyroid drugs. V usage is TRBV28 and J usage is TRBJ1-4, with D maybe TRBD1 (6 bases). The TCR originated in a woman between 45 and 60 years old with Graves disease. This CDR3 reads CASTRGGLNEKLFF. In DNA form, the CDR3 reads TGTGCCAGCACAAGAGGGGGGTTGAATGAAAAACTGTTTTTT.